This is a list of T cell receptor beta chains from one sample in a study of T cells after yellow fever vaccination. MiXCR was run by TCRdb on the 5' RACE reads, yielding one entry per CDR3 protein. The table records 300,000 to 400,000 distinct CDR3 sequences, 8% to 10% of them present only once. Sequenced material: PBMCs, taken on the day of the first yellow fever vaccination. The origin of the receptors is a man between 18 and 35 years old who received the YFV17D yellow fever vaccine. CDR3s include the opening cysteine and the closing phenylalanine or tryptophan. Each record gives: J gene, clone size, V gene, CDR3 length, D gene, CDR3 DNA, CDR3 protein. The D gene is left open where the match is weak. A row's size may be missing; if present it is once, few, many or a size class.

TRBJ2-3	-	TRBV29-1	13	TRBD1	TGCAGCGGGACAGGCGGGAGCACAGATACGCAGTATTTT	CSGTGGSTDTQYF
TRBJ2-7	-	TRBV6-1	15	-	TGTGCCAGCAGCGCAGAAGGGTACTACTCCTACGAGCAGTACTTC	CASSAEGYYSYEQYF
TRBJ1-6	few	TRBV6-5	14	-	TGTGCCAGCAGTTACGGGGCAGGGAGCCCTCCCCTCCACTTT	CASSYGAGSPPLHF
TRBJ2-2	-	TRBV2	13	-	TGTGCCATCGGCAGGACAGTCACCGGGGAGCTGTTTTTT	CAIGRTVTGELFF
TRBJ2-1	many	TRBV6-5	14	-	TGTGCCAGCAGTTACAGCGGAGCCTACAATGAGCAGTTCTTC	CASSYSGAYNEQFF
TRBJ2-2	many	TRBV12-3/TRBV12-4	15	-	TGTGCCAGCAGTTTAGCGCTGGGAGACACCGGGGAGCTGTTTTTT	CASSLALGDTGELFF
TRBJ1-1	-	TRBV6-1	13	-	TGTGCCAGCAGAGAGGAGTTGGACACTGAAGCTTTCTTT	CASREELDTEAFF
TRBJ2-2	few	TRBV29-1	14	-	TGCAGCGTGTCAGGGTGGGAGAACACCGGGGAGCTGTTTTTT	CSVSGWENTGELFF
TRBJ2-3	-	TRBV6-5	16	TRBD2	TGTGCCAGCACAGGGAGACTAGCGGGGCCTCGGGATACGCAGTATTTT	CASTGRLAGPRDTQYF
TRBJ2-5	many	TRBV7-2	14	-	TGTGCCAGCAGCTTTAGGGGACCCGAAGAGACCCAGTACTTC	CASSFRGPEETQYF
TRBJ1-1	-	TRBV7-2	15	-	TGTGCCAGCAGCCCTGAGGGGATTTGGGACACTGAAGCTTTCTTT	CASSPEGIWDTEAFF
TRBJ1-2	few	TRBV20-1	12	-	TGCAGTGCTAGAAGACCACCCTATGGCTACACCTTC	CSARRPPYGYTF
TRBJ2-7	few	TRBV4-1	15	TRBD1	TGCGCCAGCAGCCAAGACGCAGGGGGTTATTGGGAGCAGTACTTC	CASSQDAGGYWEQYF
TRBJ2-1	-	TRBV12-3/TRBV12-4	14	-	TGTGCCAGCAGTCCCAGCGGTTCTTACAATGAGCAGTTCTTC	CASSPSGSYNEQFF
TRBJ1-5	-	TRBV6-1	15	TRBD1	TGTGCCAGCGCCGACAGGGAATATAGCAATCAGCCCCAGCATTTT	CASADREYSNQPQHF
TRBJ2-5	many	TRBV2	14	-	TGTGCCAGCAGTGAAGCCATCTCGCCGGAGACCCAGTACTTC	CASSEAISPETQYF
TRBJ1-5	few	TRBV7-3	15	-	TGTGCCAGCAGCTTAATACACGGAACCCATCAGCCCCAGCATTTT	CASSLIHGTHQPQHF
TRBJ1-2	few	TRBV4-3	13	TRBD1	TGCGCCAGCAGCGCACAGGGGAACTATGGCTACACCTTC	CASSAQGNYGYTF
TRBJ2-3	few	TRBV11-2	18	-	TGTGCCAGCAGCCTCCCTGGAGCTAGTCAAAGAAGCACAGATACGCAGTATTTT	CASSLPGASQRSTDTQYF
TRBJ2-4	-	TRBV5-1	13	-	TGCGCCAGCAAAATTGAAGGGTTCAACATTCAGTACTTC	CASKIEGFNIQYF
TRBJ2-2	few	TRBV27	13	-	TGTGCCAGCACCCCACGTCACACCGGGGAGCTGTTTTTT	CASTPRHTGELFF
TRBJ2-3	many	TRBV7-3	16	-	TGTGCCAGCAGCCCCCACCCGGGACTGCAAGCAGATACGCAGTATTTT	CASSPHPGLQADTQYF
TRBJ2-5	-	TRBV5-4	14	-	TGTGCCAGCAGATACGGACGGACCCAAGAGACCCAGTACTTC	CASRYGRTQETQYF
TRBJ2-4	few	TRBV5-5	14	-	TGTGCCAGCACCCCTTACTTCGGGGAAAACATTCAGTACTTC	CASTPYFGENIQYF
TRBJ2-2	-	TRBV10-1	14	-	TGCGCCAGCAGAAAGTCTCTAGACACCGGGGAGCTGTTTTTT	CASRKSLDTGELFF
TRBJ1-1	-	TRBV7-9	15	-	TGTGCCAGCAGCCCCCCGAAGGACCGGGATCGATGGGCTTTCTTT	CASSPPKDRDRWAFF
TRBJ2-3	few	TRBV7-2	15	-	TGTGCCAGCAGCATACCTACTAGTGACACAGATACGCAGTATTTT	CASSIPTSDTDTQYF
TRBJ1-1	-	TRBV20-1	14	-	TGCAGTGCTAGAGATCCTCAGGGTGGCACTGAAGCTTTCTTT	CSARDPQGGTEAFF
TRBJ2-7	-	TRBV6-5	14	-	TGTGCCAGCAGTTACTCGATCGCTCGGGGGGAGCAGTACTTC	CASSYSIARGEQYF
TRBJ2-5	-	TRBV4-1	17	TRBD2	TGCGCCAGCAGCCAAGGGATAGCGGGGGTTCGACAAGAGACCCGGTACTTC	CASSQGIAGVRQETRYF
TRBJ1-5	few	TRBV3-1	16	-	TGTGCCAGCAGCCAAGGGGGGGTGGGGGCAAATCAGCCCCAGCATTTT	CASSQGGVGANQPQHF
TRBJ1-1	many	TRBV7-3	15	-	TGTGCCAGCAGCCCCCAGGGTAGTATGAACACTGAAGCTTTCTTT	CASSPQGSMNTEAFF
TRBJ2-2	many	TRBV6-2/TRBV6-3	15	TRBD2	TGTGCCAGCAGCCAAAGCGGGGGCCCCACCGGGGAGCTGTTTTTT	CASSQSGGPTGELFF
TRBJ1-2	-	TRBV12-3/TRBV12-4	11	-	TGTGCCAGCGGTTCCGCAGGGGGCTACACCTTC	CASGSAGGYTF
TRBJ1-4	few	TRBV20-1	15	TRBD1	TGCAGTGCTAGCTTGACAGGGCGAATTAATGAAAAACTGTTTTTT	CSASLTGRINEKLFF
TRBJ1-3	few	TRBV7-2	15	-	TGTGCCAGCAGCTTAACGGCCACAGCAGGAAACACCATATATTTT	CASSLTATAGNTIYF
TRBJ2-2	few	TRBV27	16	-	TGTGCCAGCAGTTTATATGGTTACGGGGGCACCGGGGAGCTGTTTTTT	CASSLYGYGGTGELFF
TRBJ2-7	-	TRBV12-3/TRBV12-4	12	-	TGTGCCAGCAGTTTAAGAGGGGGCGAGCAGTACTTC	CASSLRGGEQYF
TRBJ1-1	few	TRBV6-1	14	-	TGTGCCAGCCGGAGAGGCGAAGGGGACACTGAAGCTTTCTTT	CASRRGEGDTEAFF